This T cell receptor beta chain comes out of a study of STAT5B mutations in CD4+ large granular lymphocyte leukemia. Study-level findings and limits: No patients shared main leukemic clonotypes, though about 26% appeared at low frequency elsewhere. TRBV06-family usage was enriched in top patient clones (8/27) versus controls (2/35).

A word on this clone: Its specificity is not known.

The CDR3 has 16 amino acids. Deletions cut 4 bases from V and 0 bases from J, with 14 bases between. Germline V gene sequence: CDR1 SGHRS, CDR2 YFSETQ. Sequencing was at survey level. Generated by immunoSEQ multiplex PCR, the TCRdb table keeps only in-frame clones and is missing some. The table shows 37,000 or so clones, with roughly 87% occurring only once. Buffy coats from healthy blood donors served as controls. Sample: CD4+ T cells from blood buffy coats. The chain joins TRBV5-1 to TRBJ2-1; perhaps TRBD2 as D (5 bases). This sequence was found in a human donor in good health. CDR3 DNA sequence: TGCGCCAGCAGCGACCGGACTCAGAGCTCCTACAATGAGCAGTTCTTC. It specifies CASSDRTQSSYNEQFF.